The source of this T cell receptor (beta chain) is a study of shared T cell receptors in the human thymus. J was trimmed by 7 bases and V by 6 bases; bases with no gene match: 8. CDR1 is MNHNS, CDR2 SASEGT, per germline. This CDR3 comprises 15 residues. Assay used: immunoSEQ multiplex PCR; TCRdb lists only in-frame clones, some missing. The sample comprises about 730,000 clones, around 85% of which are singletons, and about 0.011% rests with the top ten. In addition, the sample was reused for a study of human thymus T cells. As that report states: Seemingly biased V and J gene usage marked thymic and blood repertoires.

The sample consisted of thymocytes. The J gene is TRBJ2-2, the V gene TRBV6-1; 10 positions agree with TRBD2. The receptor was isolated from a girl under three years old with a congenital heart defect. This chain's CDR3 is CASRSGLALHGELFF. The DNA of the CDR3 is TGTGCCAGCAGATCGGGACTAGCGTTGCACGGGGAGCTGTTTTTT.